A selection of T cell receptor beta chains follows, all from one sample in a study of cytomegalovirus exposure and HLA in healthy donors. Clones were read by immunoSEQ multiplex PCR, and TCRdb kept only the in-frame ones, dropping some. Counted here are 330,000 or so clones, roughly 85% occurring once; the ten biggest clones make up about 0.91%. The sample comprised PBMCs. The receptor source for this set is a woman under 30 in good health and CMV-seronegative. Both conserved end residues are part of each CDR3. The order of the fields is CDR3 protein, CDR3 DNA, D gene, clone size, J gene, V gene. The D gene is left open where the match is weak. The size of a clone is reported for some rows only, either as once, few or many, or as a class for expanded clones.

CDR3: CASSYLAGAGNEQFF; DNA: TGTGCCAGCAGTTACCTAGCGGGAGCAGGCAATGAGCAGTTCTTC; D: TRBD2; size: .; J: TRBJ2-1; V: TRBV6-5
CDR3: CASSRLNSNQPQHF; DNA: TGTGCCAGCAGCCGACTGAATAGCAATCAGCCCCAGCATTTT; D: .; size: .; J: TRBJ1-5; V: TRBV5-4
CDR3: CASSLRVVGPYGYTF; DNA: TGTGCCAGCAGTTTGAGGGTAGTAGGGCCCTATGGCTACACCTTC; D: .; size: .; J: TRBJ1-2; V: TRBV28
CDR3: CASSLRQANSGNTIYF; DNA: TGTGCCAGCAGCTTACGCCAGGCTAACTCTGGAAACACCATATATTTT; D: .; size: .; J: TRBJ1-3; V: TRBV11-2
CDR3: CASSQATGTVIYEQYF; DNA: TGCGCCAGCAGCCAGGCTACCGGGACAGTAATCTACGAGCAGTACTTC; D: TRBD1; size: .; J: TRBJ2-7; V: TRBV4-3
CDR3: CASSPVGRDEQFF; DNA: TGTGCCAGCAGCCCCGTTGGGAGGGATGAGCAGTTCTTC; D: TRBD2; size: .; J: TRBJ2-1; V: TRBV11-2
CDR3: CSGAGAAGYTF; DNA: TGCAGCGGAGCAGGAGCGGCTGGCTACACCTTC; D: .; size: .; J: TRBJ1-2; V: TRBV29-1
CDR3: CASNEQGYGYTF; DNA: TGTGCCAGCAATGAACAGGGATATGGCTACACCTTC; D: .; size: few; J: TRBJ1-2; V: TRBV2
CDR3: CASSLGGGGPRGYTF; DNA: TGCGCCAGCAGCTTGGGCGGGGGCGGCCCGCGAGGCTACACCTTC; D: .; size: .; J: TRBJ1-2; V: TRBV5-1
CDR3: CASSWDRGDYGYTF; DNA: TGTGCCAGCAGTTGGGACAGGGGGGACTATGGCTACACCTTC; D: TRBD1; size: few; J: TRBJ1-2; V: TRBV2
CDR3: CASSFSGMISYNEQFF; DNA: TGTGCCAGCAGCTTCAGCGGGATGATCTCCTACAATGAGCAGTTCTTC; D: TRBD2; size: few; J: TRBJ2-1; V: TRBV5-5
CDR3: CASSALPLDAGEQFF; DNA: TGTGCCAGCAGCGCCCTCCCGCTAGATGCCGGTGAGCAGTTCTTC; D: .; size: once; J: TRBJ2-1; V: TRBV5-8
CDR3: CASRGWGQGALEQYF; DNA: TGCGCCAGCAGAGGCTGGGGTCAGGGGGCTCTCGAGCAGTACTTC; D: TRBD1; size: .; J: TRBJ2-7; V: TRBV5-1
CDR3: CASSQVEREHNEQFF; DNA: TGCGCCAGCAGCCAAGTCGAGCGGGAGCACAATGAGCAGTTCTTC; D: TRBD2; size: .; J: TRBJ2-1; V: TRBV4-1
CDR3: CASSLETPGRAFF; DNA: TGTGCCAGCAGTTTAGAGACTCCGGGAAGAGCTTTCTTT; D: .; size: .; J: TRBJ1-1; V: TRBV28
CDR3: CASSQVEGWDSGDTQYF; DNA: TGTGCCAGCAGCCAAGTAGAAGGGTGGGACAGTGGGGATACGCAGTATTTT; D: TRBD1; size: .; J: TRBJ2-3; V: TRBV4-2
CDR3: CAISESYRYTYGELFF; DNA: TGTGCCATCAGTGAGTCCTACAGGTACACTTACGGGGAGCTGTTTTTT; D: .; size: .; J: TRBJ2-2; V: TRBV10-3
CDR3: CASSPAEASYEQYF; DNA: TGCGCCAGCAGCCCGGCGGAGGCCTCTTACGAGCAGTACTTC; D: .; size: few; J: TRBJ2-7; V: TRBV4-1
CDR3: CASSEGLAGGGETQYF; DNA: TGCGCCAGCAGCGAGGGACTAGCGGGAGGGGGAGAGACCCAGTACTTC; D: TRBD2; size: .; J: TRBJ2-5; V: TRBV5-1
CDR3: CASSPIIAETYEQYF; DNA: TGTGCCAGCAGTCCCATCATCGCGGAAACCTACGAGCAGTACTTC; D: .; size: .; J: TRBJ2-7; V: TRBV28
CDR3: CASSWEGGYEQYF; DNA: TGTGCCAGCAGCTGGGAGGGGGGATACGAGCAGTACTTC; D: .; size: .; J: TRBJ2-7; V: TRBV11-1
CDR3: CASRIGLLGDEQFF; DNA: TGTGCCAGCCGAATTGGGCTATTAGGGGATGAGCAGTTCTTC; D: .; size: .; J: TRBJ2-1; V: TRBV2
CDR3: CASSSSQGHEQYF; DNA: TGTGCCAGCAGCTCAAGCCAGGGCCACGAGCAGTACTTC; D: .; size: .; J: TRBJ2-7; V: TRBV11-2
CDR3: CASSLRDRGAYEQYF; DNA: TGTGCCAGCAGCCTCCGGGACAGGGGGGCCTACGAGCAGTACTTC; D: TRBD1; size: .; J: TRBJ2-7; V: TRBV14
CDR3: CASNPGTSFNEQFF; DNA: TGTGCCAGCAACCCCGGGACTAGCTTCAATGAGCAGTTCTTC; D: TRBD2; size: .; J: TRBJ2-1; V: TRBV9
CDR3: CATRTSGSQETQYF; DNA: TGTGCCACCAGGACTAGCGGGAGCCAAGAGACCCAGTACTTC; D: TRBD2; size: .; J: TRBJ2-5; V: TRBV2
CDR3: CASSAGTSRETQYF; DNA: TGTGCCAGCAGTGCCGGGACTAGCAGAGAGACCCAGTACTTC; D: TRBD2; size: .; J: TRBJ2-5; V: TRBV2
CDR3: CASSLAPGVVSLSYGYTF; DNA: TGTGCCAGCAGCTTAGCGCCAGGGGTCGTTTCGCTAAGCTATGGCTACACCTTC; D: .; size: .; J: TRBJ1-2; V: TRBV7-2
CDR3: CSVPRTGMNTEAFF; DNA: TGCAGCGTCCCAAGAACAGGGATGAACACTGAAGCTTTCTTT; D: .; size: once; J: TRBJ1-1; V: TRBV29-1
CDR3: CASSPPTALGGTEAFF; DNA: TGTGCCAGCTCACCCCCGACAGCCCTGGGGGGCACTGAAGCTTTCTTT; D: .; size: .; J: TRBJ1-1; V: TRBV18
CDR3: CASSGGQGLSGNTIYF; DNA: TGTGCCAGCAGTGGCGGACAGGGCCTCTCTGGAAACACCATATATTTT; D: TRBD1; size: .; J: TRBJ1-3; V: TRBV2
CDR3: CASSRRQGGTGELFF; DNA: TGTGCCAGCAGCCGGAGACAGGGTGGGACCGGGGAGCTGTTTTTT; D: TRBD1; size: .; J: TRBJ2-2; V: TRBV11-3
CDR3: CASSLRGGADEQYF; DNA: TGTGCCAGCAGTTTAAGAGGGGGGGCTGACGAGCAGTACTTC; D: .; size: .; J: TRBJ2-7; V: TRBV28
CDR3: CASSDSGRADTQYF; DNA: TGTGCCAGCAGCGACAGCGGGAGGGCAGATACGCAGTATTTT; D: .; size: .; J: TRBJ2-3; V: TRBV21-1
CDR3: CASGLDVWDRALPGYGYTF; DNA: TGTGCTAGTGGTTTGGACGTCTGGGACAGGGCCCTTCCGGGGTATGGCTACACCTTC; D: TRBD1; size: .; J: TRBJ1-2; V: TRBV12-5
CDR3: CASSLPGTDPYEQYF; DNA: TGTGCCAGCAGCTTACCCGGGACAGACCCCTACGAGCAGTACTTC; D: TRBD1; size: .; J: TRBJ2-7; V: TRBV5-8
CDR3: CASLGQLPDNEQFF; DNA: TGTGCCAGCCTGGGACAGCTCCCCGACAATGAGCAGTTCTTC; D: TRBD1; size: .; J: TRBJ2-1; V: TRBV28
CDR3: CASSLGNSGGDTQYF; DNA: TGTGCCAGCAGCTTAGGAAATAGCGGGGGAGATACGCAGTATTTT; D: TRBD2; size: .; J: TRBJ2-3; V: TRBV11-1
CDR3: CASSFLGLADSYEQYF; DNA: TGTGCCAGCAGTTTTTTAGGACTAGCGGACTCCTACGAGCAGTACTTC; D: TRBD2; size: .; J: TRBJ2-7; V: TRBV27
CDR3: CASSQAGGLSTDTQYF; DNA: TGCGCCAGCAGCCAAGCCGGCGGACTAAGCACAGATACGCAGTATTTT; D: .; size: .; J: TRBJ2-3; V: TRBV4-1
CDR3: CASSFFSSGANVLTF; DNA: TGTGCCAGCAGTTTCTTCAGTTCTGGGGCCAACGTCCTGACTTTC; D: .; size: .; J: TRBJ2-6; V: TRBV28
CDR3: CASSVRLAGGPSMDTQYF; DNA: TGTGCCAGCAGCGTAAGATTGGCGGGAGGGCCTAGTATGGATACGCAGTATTTT; D: TRBD2; size: .; J: TRBJ2-3; V: TRBV9
CDR3: CASSRVGQGAHEQYF; DNA: TGTGCCAGTAGTCGGGTTGGACAGGGGGCCCACGAGCAGTACTTC; D: TRBD1; size: .; J: TRBJ2-7; V: TRBV19
CDR3: CASFPQGELTDTQYF; DNA: TGTGCCAGCTTCCCCCAGGGGGAACTCACAGATACGCAGTATTTT; D: TRBD1; size: .; J: TRBJ2-3; V: TRBV18
CDR3: CASSLATGERFEQYF; DNA: TGTGCCAGCAGCTTAGCGACAGGGGAGAGGTTCGAGCAGTACTTC; D: TRBD1; size: .; J: TRBJ2-7; V: TRBV7-8
CDR3: CASGGAGGELFF; DNA: TGTGCCAGCGGGGGGGCAGGCGGGGAGCTGTTTTTT; D: .; size: .; J: TRBJ2-2; V: TRBV4-2
CDR3: CASSLRLDDSYEQYF; DNA: TGTGCCAGCAGCTTAAGACTTGACGACTCCTACGAGCAGTACTTC; D: .; size: few; J: TRBJ2-7; V: TRBV11-2
CDR3: CASKRDKVGSYEQYF; DNA: TGTGCCAGCAAAAGGGACAAGGTGGGCTCTTACGAGCAGTACTTC; D: .; size: .; J: TRBJ2-7; V: TRBV6-5
CDR3: CASRAGTSGSAFF; DNA: TGTGCCAGCAGAGCCGGGACTAGCGGGAGTGCGTTCTTC; D: TRBD2; size: .; J: TRBJ2-1; V: TRBV2
CDR3: CASSLLPQANNEQFF; DNA: TGCGCCAGCAGCCTTCTCCCCCAGGCTAACAATGAGCAGTTCTTC; D: .; size: .; J: TRBJ2-1; V: TRBV4-1
CDR3: CSVEVGGGSYEQYF; DNA: TGCAGCGTTGAAGTGGGAGGAGGGTCCTACGAGCAGTACTTC; D: .; size: .; J: TRBJ2-7; V: TRBV29-1
CDR3: CSVGFPSPKRYTQYF; DNA: TGCAGCGTTGGCTTCCCCTCACCCAAGCGGTATACGCAGTATTTT; D: .; size: .; J: TRBJ2-3; V: TRBV29-1
CDR3: CASSQDLERGYTF; DNA: TGTGCCAGCAGCCAAGATTTGGAGAGGGGCTACACCTTC; D: .; size: .; J: TRBJ1-2; V: TRBV14
CDR3: CASRVQGAKTEAFF; DNA: TGTGCCAGCAGGGTACAGGGGGCGAAAACTGAAGCTTTCTTT; D: TRBD1; size: .; J: TRBJ1-1; V: TRBV27
CDR3: CSAPGQGVWDEQFF; DNA: TGCAGCGCTCCCGGACAGGGGGTGTGGGATGAGCAGTTCTTC; D: TRBD1; size: .; J: TRBJ2-1; V: TRBV29-1
CDR3: CASSEPQREGDEQYF; DNA: TGTGCCAGCAGTGAACCCCAGCGGGAGGGCGACGAGCAGTACTTC; D: TRBD2; size: few; J: TRBJ2-7; V: TRBV2
CDR3: CASSGTGGLYEQYF; DNA: TGTGCCAGCAGTGGGACAGGGGGCCTCTACGAGCAGTACTTC; D: TRBD1; size: .; J: TRBJ2-7; V: TRBV2